These 19 T cell receptor beta chains share one sample of origin, sequenced in a study of blood T cell repertoires in COVID-19. Here immunoSEQ multiplex PCR was the method, and the copy in TCRdb shows in-frame clones only, minus some. The data contain 150,000 or so clones, about nine tenths of them singletons. Specimen: peripheral blood. The receptors derive from a man aged 60 to 75 with acute or convalescent COVID-19.

This sequence joins TRBV5-4 and TRBJ1-4; D gene unclear. This CDR3 spans 14 amino acids. V lost 3 bases and J 8 bases, leaving 14 bases between the germline ends. Germline V gene lookup returns CDR1 SGHNT and CDR2 YYREEE (reference sequence). CDR3 coding DNA: TGTGCCAGCAGCTCCCCCGGGGTGGAAGAAAAACTGTTTTTT. Protein sequence: CASSSPGVEEKLFF.

Only a few counts were recorded for this clone. This chain links TRBV18 with TRBJ2-6; 13 bases map to TRBD2. The CDR3 sequence is 18 residues long. Germline trimming cut 4 bases from V and 0 bases from J; bases unmatched to any gene: 3. Per germline, CDR1 KGHSH and CDR2 LQKENI. The CDR3 DNA is TGTGCCAGCTCACGCGGGACTAGCGGGAACTCTGGGGCCAACGTCCTGACTTTC. This translates into CASSRGTSGNSGANVLTF.

The rearrangement links TRBV6-1 to TRBJ1-1; D perhaps matches TRBD1 (5 bases). CDR1 and CDR2 (germline): MNHNS, SASEGT. The V end was cut by 2 bases, the J end by 3 bases, with 10 bases between. The CDR3 totals 14 residues. The CDR3 DNA reads as TGTGCCAGCAGTGAATCAGGGTTTGACACTGAAGCTTTCTTT. The encoded protein is CASSESGFDTEAFF.

The chain couples TRBV30 to TRBJ2-1; TRBD2 agrees at 13 bases. V lost 3 bases to trimming and J lost 9 bases; unmatched junction nucleotides: 5. Per germline, CDR1 GTSNPN and CDR2 SVGIG (reference sequence). The CDR3 loop spans 14 amino acids. CDR3 sequence (DNA): TGTGCCTGGAGAGGACTAGCGGGAGTGGCTGAGCAGTTCTTC. It specifies CAWRGLAGVAEQFF.

This sequence joins TRBV11-2 and TRBJ1-5; TRBD1 agrees at 7 bases. J lost 6 bases, V lost 6 bases, and 5 bases had no gene match. CDR1 is SGHAT, CDR2 FQNNGV, per germline. The CDR3 is 13 residues long. The CDR3 bases are TGTGCCAGCAGTCCAGGGGGTCGTCAGCCCCAGCATTTT. Amino acids: CASSPGGRQPQHF.

This chain links TRBV11-2 with TRBJ2-1; 8 bases fit TRBD1. The CDR3 extends over 14 amino acids. Per germline, CDR1 SGHAT and CDR2 FQNNGV. The J segment lost 3 bases and the V segment lost 5 bases, leaving 3 bases of the junction unmatched. The chain's CDR3 is CASSPRGLYNEQFF. In nucleotides, the CDR3 is TGTGCCAGCAGCCCCAGGGGGCTCTACAATGAGCAGTTCTTC.

This clone has only a few counts. The chain uses TRBV11-2 and TRBJ2-1, with D unresolved. The CDR3 is 14 amino acids. Germline CDR1 and CDR2: SGHAT and FQNNGV. V was trimmed by 4 bases and J by 5 bases, leaving 12 bases between them. In DNA, the CDR3 is TGTGCCAGCAGCTCGCGACTGGCCAACAATGAGCAGTTCTTC. Amino acids: CASSSRLANNEQFF.

The V and J genes are TRBV13 and TRBJ2-4, with TRBD1 matching over 12 bases. The CDR3 consists of 14 residues. Germline lookup yields CDR1 PRHDT and CDR2 FYEKMQ (reference sequence). The V segment lost 4 bases and the J segment 14 bases; nucleotides outside the gene matches: 9. The CDR3 is CASSSGTGGPPEYF. The CDR3 nucleotides read TGTGCCAGCAGCTCCGGGACAGGGGGCCCACCGGAGTACTTC.

This chain uses TRBV6-1 with TRBJ1-3; D is possibly TRBD1 (6 bases). Trimming shortened V by 4 bases and J by 0 bases, and 13 bases separated the two germline ends. Per the germline V gene, CDR1 is MNHNS and CDR2 is SASEGT. This CDR3 region has 16 residues. CDR3 residues: CASSVGHGNSGNTIYF. DNA for the CDR3: TGTGCCAGCAGTGTGGGACATGGGAACTCTGGAAACACCATATATTTT.

V usage is TRBV19 and J usage is TRBJ2-3; 11 bases are a match to TRBD2. The germline CDR1 and CDR2 sequences are LNHDA and SQIVND (reference sequence). The CDR3 runs 17 residues. The junction had 11 bases not matched to a gene; V was cut back by 5 bases and J by 4 bases. The CDR3 sequence: CASSVRSGLAGSDTQYF. The CDR3 DNA reads as TGTGCCAGTAGTGTAAGATCCGGACTAGCGGGCTCAGATACGCAGTATTTT.

The rearrangement uses TRBV9 and TRBJ2-1; 7 nucleotides match TRBD2. This CDR3 region has 17 residues. Germline-derived CDR1 and CDR2 are SGDLS and YYNGEE. With 0 bases clipped from V and 3 bases from J, the junction kept 9 bases outside the gene matches. CDR3 DNA: TGTGCCAGCAGCGTAGTGGGAGGGCCCTCATACTACAATGAGCAGTTCTTC. The encoded protein is CASSVVGGPSYYNEQFF.

This chain links TRBV7-6 with TRBJ1-4; D gene ambiguous. The V and J ends lost 3 bases and 0 bases respectively, with 14 bases between them. This CDR3 spans 17 amino acids. The germline V gene encodes CDR1 SGHVS and CDR2 FNYEAQ. The DNA of the CDR3 is TGTGCCAGCAGCTTCAGGCCGGCCCTTGCAACTAATGAAAAACTGTTTTTT. This gives the protein CASSFRPALATNEKLFF.

The chain carries TRBV7-2 and TRBJ1-1, with 9 bases identical to TRBD1. The V gene's germline CDR1 is SGHTA and CDR2 FQGNSA. The length of the CDR3 is 16 residues. The ends lost 2 bases at V and 5 bases at J; junction bases unmatched: 9. CDR3 residues: CASSLSGQGWNTEAFF. CDR3 DNA: TGTGCCAGCAGCTTATCGGGACAGGGATGGAATACTGAAGCTTTCTTT.

This clone was picked up a small number of times. The chain is built from TRBV2 and TRBJ1-1; the match to TRBD1 covers 7 bases. J was trimmed by 5 bases and V by 4 bases; bases with no gene match: 16. The V gene's germline CDR1 is SNHLY and CDR2 FYNNEI. The length of the CDR3 is 17 residues. As DNA, the CDR3 is TGTGCCAGCAGTGCCGACTACTCCGGACAGGCGCCAACTGAAGCTTTCTTT. It yields the protein CASSADYSGQAPTEAFF.

The chain uses TRBV19 and TRBJ1-1; D remains ambiguous. The germline gives CDR1 LNHDA, CDR2 SQIVND (reference sequence). This CDR3 is built from 12 residues. Trimming removed 6 bases at V and 5 bases at J, with 10 bases between. The chain's CDR3 is CASRHPGTEAFF. The CDR3 DNA follows: TGTGCCAGTAGACACCCCGGGACTGAAGCTTTCTTT. The full variable domain, completed using reference TRBV19 and TRBJ1-1, is DGGITQSPKYLFRKEGQNVTLSCEQNLNHDAMYWYRQDPGQGLRLIYYSQIVNDFQKGDIAEGYSVSREKKESFPLTVTSAQKNPTAFYLCASRHPGTEAFFGQGTRLTVV.

The count of this clone is one. The chain recombines TRBV9 with TRBJ1-6, with unresolved D. Trimming stripped 4 bases from V and 14 bases from J, with 13 bases between. This CDR3 spans 12 amino acids. Germline V lookup: CDR1 SGDLS, CDR2 YYNGEE. CDR3 nucleotide sequence: TGTGCCAGCAGCCTAATAGATTCGGCCCTCCACTTT. Encoded protein: CASSLIDSALHF.

Comments on this clone: Other DNA sequences of this sample code for an identical CDR3. The chain recombines TRBV11-3 with TRBJ1-1, with 9 bases that match TRBD1. Unmatched junction bases numbered 1, after V lost 1 base and J lost 1 base. CDR3 length: 15 residues. CDR1 is SGHNT and CDR2 is YENEEA in the germline V gene. CDR3 nucleotides: TGTGCCAGCAGCTTAGGACAGGGGGAGAACACTGAAGCTTTCTTT. It specifies CASSLGQGENTEAFF. Drawing the rest from reference TRBV11-3 and TRBJ1-1, the complete variable domain is EAGVVQSPRYKIIEKKQPVAFWCNPISGHNTLYWYLQNLGQGPELLIRYENEEAVDDSQLPKDRFSAERLKGVDSTLKIQPAELGDSAVYLCASSLGQGENTEAFFGQGTRLTVV.

The chain employs TRBV30 and TRBJ1-3, with D possibly TRBD1 on 6 matching bases. Germline V gene sequence: CDR1 GTSNPN, CDR2 SVGIG (reference sequence). Trimming left V 5 bases short and J 0 bases short, with 11 bases between. The CDR3 runs to 14 residues. The DNA of the CDR3 is TGTGCCTGGGGGGACAACCGCTCTGGAAACACCATATATTTT. It yields the protein CAWGDNRSGNTIYF.

This chain uses TRBV30 with TRBJ2-3, with D perhaps matching TRBD1 (6 bases). The CDR3 is made up of 14 amino acids. Trimming shortened V by 4 bases and J by 3 bases, and 14 bases separated the two germline ends. CDR1 is GTSNPN, CDR2 SVGIG, per germline (reference sequence). CDR3 protein: CAWTSGVLTDTQYF. The CDR3 nucleotides are TGTGCCTGGACTTCAGGGGTCCTTACAGATACGCAGTATTTT.